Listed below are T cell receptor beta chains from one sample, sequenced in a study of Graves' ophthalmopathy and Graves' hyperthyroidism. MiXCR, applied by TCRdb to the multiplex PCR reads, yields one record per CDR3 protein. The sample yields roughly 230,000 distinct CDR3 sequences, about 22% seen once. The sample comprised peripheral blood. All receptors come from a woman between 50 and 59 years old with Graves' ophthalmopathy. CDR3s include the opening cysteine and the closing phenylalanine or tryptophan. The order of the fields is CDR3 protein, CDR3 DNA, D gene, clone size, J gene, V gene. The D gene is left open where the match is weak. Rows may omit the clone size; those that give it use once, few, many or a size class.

cdr3_aa: CASTPSGGAGETQYF
cdr3_nt: TGTGCCAGCACCCCATCCGGGGGGGCAGGGGAGACCCAGTACTTC
d_call: TRBD2
clone_size: many
j_call: TRBJ2-5
v_call: TRBV2

cdr3_aa: CASRVGGNTGELFF
cdr3_nt: TGTGCCAGTCGGGTGGGGGGTAACACCGGGGAGCTGTTTTTT
d_call: -
clone_size: many
j_call: TRBJ2-2
v_call: TRBV19

cdr3_aa: CASSYSAGNTEAFF
cdr3_nt: TGTGCCAGCAGTTACTCTGCAGGCAACACTGAAGCTTTCTTT
d_call: -
clone_size: -
j_call: TRBJ1-1
v_call: TRBV6-5

cdr3_aa: CAWSVTSSPLHF
cdr3_nt: TGTGCCTGGAGTGTGACTAGTTCACCCCTCCACTTT
d_call: -
clone_size: -
j_call: TRBJ1-6
v_call: TRBV30

cdr3_aa: CASSLVFPYEQYF
cdr3_nt: TGTGCCAGCAGTTTAGTGTTCCCTTACGAGCAGTACTTC
d_call: -
clone_size: many
j_call: TRBJ2-7
v_call: TRBV12-3/TRBV12-4

cdr3_aa: CASSPPLRVQYYNEQFF
cdr3_nt: TGTGCCAGCAGCCCCCCCCTCCGGGTCCAATATTACAATGAGCAGTTCTTC
d_call: -
clone_size: few
j_call: TRBJ2-1
v_call: TRBV13

cdr3_aa: CASTRGAMNTEAFF
cdr3_nt: TGCGCCAGCACCCGAGGGGCCATGAACACTGAAGCTTTCTTT
d_call: -
clone_size: -
j_call: TRBJ1-1
v_call: TRBV4-1

cdr3_aa: CSARIILNPDEQYF
cdr3_nt: TGCAGTGCTAGAATTATCCTTAATCCGGACGAGCAGTACTTC
d_call: -
clone_size: many
j_call: TRBJ2-7
v_call: TRBV20-1

cdr3_aa: CASTPRNTEAFF
cdr3_nt: TGTGCCAGCACCCCCAGAAACACTGAAGCTTTCTTT
d_call: -
clone_size: many
j_call: TRBJ1-1
v_call: TRBV6-1

cdr3_aa: CSVTQRRGRDEQYF
cdr3_nt: TGCAGCGTTACCCAGCGCCGGGGCCGAGACGAGCAGTACTTC
d_call: -
clone_size: many
j_call: TRBJ2-7
v_call: TRBV29-1

cdr3_aa: CASSDSSGRFYGQYF
cdr3_nt: TGTGCCAGCAGTGATTCTAGCGGGAGGTTCTACGGGCAGTACTTC
d_call: TRBD2
clone_size: many
j_call: TRBJ2-7
v_call: TRBV6-1

cdr3_aa: CAWITRDMNTEAFF
cdr3_nt: TGTGCCTGGATAACAAGGGATATGAACACTGAAGCTTTCTTT
d_call: -
clone_size: many
j_call: TRBJ1-1
v_call: TRBV30

cdr3_aa: CASSYSIGWEQYF
cdr3_nt: TGTGCCAGCAGTTACTCGATTGGTTGGGAGCAGTACTTC
d_call: -
clone_size: many
j_call: TRBJ2-7
v_call: TRBV6-5

cdr3_aa: CASTLGLGYEQYF
cdr3_nt: TGTGCCAGCACCCTAGGGTTGGGCTACGAGCAGTACTTC
d_call: -
clone_size: few
j_call: TRBJ2-7
v_call: TRBV7-9

cdr3_aa: CASSHLHEQYF
cdr3_nt: TGTGCCAGCAGCCACCTCCACGAGCAGTACTTC
d_call: -
clone_size: many
j_call: TRBJ2-7
v_call: TRBV3-1

cdr3_aa: CSARPIQGWTETQYF
cdr3_nt: TGCAGTGCTAGACCTATACAGGGGTGGACAGAGACCCAGTACTTC
d_call: TRBD1
clone_size: many
j_call: TRBJ2-5
v_call: TRBV20-1

cdr3_aa: CASSYGGMYEQYF
cdr3_nt: TGTGCCAGCAGTTACGGGGGGATGTACGAGCAGTACTTC
d_call: -
clone_size: many
j_call: TRBJ2-7
v_call: TRBV6-5

cdr3_aa: CASSLTHHSNQPQHF
cdr3_nt: TGTGCCAGCAGTTTAACACACCATAGCAATCAGCCCCAGCATTTT
d_call: -
clone_size: many
j_call: TRBJ1-5
v_call: TRBV27

cdr3_aa: CSASQSLRPLSYEQYF
cdr3_nt: TGCAGTGCTAGTCAGTCACTACGACCCCTCTCCTACGAGCAGTACTTC
d_call: -
clone_size: many
j_call: TRBJ2-7
v_call: TRBV20-1

cdr3_aa: CASRHRLAGGKTQYF
cdr3_nt: TGTGCCAGCAGACACCGACTAGCGGGAGGAAAGACCCAGTACTTC
d_call: TRBD2
clone_size: few
j_call: TRBJ2-5
v_call: TRBV27

cdr3_aa: CASSPPPATPRDEQYF
cdr3_nt: TGTGCCAGCAGTCCCCCCCCCGCCACCCCAAGGGACGAGCAGTACTTC
d_call: -
clone_size: many
j_call: TRBJ2-7
v_call: TRBV28

cdr3_aa: CASSIIKGGPLHF
cdr3_nt: TGTGCCAGCAGTATTATAAAAGGGGGTCCCCTCCACTTT
d_call: -
clone_size: -
j_call: TRBJ1-6
v_call: TRBV12-3/TRBV12-4

cdr3_aa: CASNSDSYEQYF
cdr3_nt: TGTGCCAGCAATTCCGACAGTTACGAGCAGTACTTC
d_call: -
clone_size: many
j_call: TRBJ2-7
v_call: TRBV6-5

cdr3_aa: CASTGSRARLFF
cdr3_nt: TGTGCCAGCACCGGGAGCCGCGCTCGGCTGTTTTTT
d_call: -
clone_size: many
j_call: TRBJ2-2
v_call: TRBV12-3/TRBV12-4

cdr3_aa: CASSSEIDRENIQYF
cdr3_nt: TGTGCCAGCAGTTCGGAGATCGACAGAGAAAACATTCAGTACTTC
d_call: -
clone_size: many
j_call: TRBJ2-4
v_call: TRBV27

cdr3_aa: CASSILSYNSPLHF
cdr3_nt: TGTGCCAGTAGTATCCTCAGTTATAATTCACCCCTCCACTTT
d_call: -
clone_size: few
j_call: TRBJ1-6
v_call: TRBV19

cdr3_aa: CASRVAGWETQYF
cdr3_nt: TGTGCCAGCAGAGTGGCGGGATGGGAGACCCAGTACTTC
d_call: -
clone_size: many
j_call: TRBJ2-5
v_call: TRBV28

cdr3_aa: CASSPLAGRNIQYF
cdr3_nt: TGTGCCAGCAGCCCACTAGCGGGACGGAACATTCAGTACTTC
d_call: TRBD2
clone_size: -
j_call: TRBJ2-4
v_call: TRBV7-9

cdr3_aa: CASSYSGYDEQYF
cdr3_nt: TGTGCCAGCAGTTACTCGGGATACGACGAGCAGTACTTC
d_call: -
clone_size: -
j_call: TRBJ2-7
v_call: TRBV6-5

cdr3_aa: CASSPGIADSYEQYF
cdr3_nt: TGTGCCAGCAGCCCTGGTATAGCGGACTCCTACGAGCAGTACTTC
d_call: -
clone_size: many
j_call: TRBJ2-7
v_call: TRBV13

cdr3_aa: CASSLARIHYTF
cdr3_nt: TGTGCCAGCAGCCTTGCGAGGATCCACTACACCTTC
d_call: -
clone_size: many
j_call: TRBJ1-2
v_call: TRBV4-2

cdr3_aa: CASSPRDIYYEQYF
cdr3_nt: TGTGCCAGCAGCCCCCGGGACATCTACTACGAGCAGTACTTC
d_call: -
clone_size: many
j_call: TRBJ2-7
v_call: TRBV9

cdr3_aa: CSGRVQDYGYTF
cdr3_nt: TGCAGCGGGCGAGTACAGGACTATGGCTACACCTTC
d_call: -
clone_size: many
j_call: TRBJ1-2
v_call: TRBV29-1

cdr3_aa: CASSLQGAWRPQHF
cdr3_nt: TGTGCCAGCAGCCTACAGGGGGCTTGGCGGCCCCAGCATTTT
d_call: TRBD1
clone_size: -
j_call: TRBJ1-5
v_call: TRBV6-2/TRBV6-3

cdr3_aa: CASSLLYEQYF
cdr3_nt: TGTGCCAGCAGTCTACTCTACGAGCAGTACTTC
d_call: -
clone_size: many
j_call: TRBJ2-7
v_call: TRBV28

cdr3_aa: CASPRVNTEAFF
cdr3_nt: TGTGCCAGCCCGAGAGTGAACACTGAAGCTTTCTTT
d_call: -
clone_size: many
j_call: TRBJ1-1
v_call: TRBV2

cdr3_aa: CASSQESSGEGDEQFF
cdr3_nt: TGCGCCAGCAGCCAAGAGTCTAGCGGGGAGGGCGATGAGCAGTTCTTC
d_call: TRBD2
clone_size: -
j_call: TRBJ2-1
v_call: TRBV4-1

cdr3_aa: CAWRERRNTGELFF
cdr3_nt: TGTGCCTGGAGAGAGCGGAGGAACACCGGGGAGCTGTTTTTT
d_call: -
clone_size: many
j_call: TRBJ2-2
v_call: TRBV30

cdr3_aa: CASTPGGLWTPLHF
cdr3_nt: TGTGCCAGCACGCCAGGGGGCCTATGGACACCCCTCCACTTT
d_call: TRBD1
clone_size: many
j_call: TRBJ1-6
v_call: TRBV2

cdr3_aa: CASSPAGFTGNTIYF
cdr3_nt: TGTGCCAGCAGCCCTGCGGGGTTTACCGGAAACACCATATATTTT
d_call: -
clone_size: many
j_call: TRBJ1-3
v_call: TRBV7-9

cdr3_aa: CASSLVGTPNTGELFF
cdr3_nt: TGTGCCAGCAGCTTAGTAGGGACACCGAACACCGGGGAGCTGTTTTTT
d_call: -
clone_size: many
j_call: TRBJ2-2
v_call: TRBV7-8

cdr3_aa: CASSLTPGSSYEQYF
cdr3_nt: TGTGCCAGCAGCTTAACTCCGGGGAGCTCCTACGAGCAGTACTTC
d_call: -
clone_size: -
j_call: TRBJ2-7
v_call: TRBV7-2

cdr3_aa: CASGKTNYGYTF
cdr3_nt: TGTGCCAGCGGGAAGACTAACTATGGCTACACCTTC
d_call: -
clone_size: many
j_call: TRBJ1-2
v_call: TRBV12-3/TRBV12-4

cdr3_aa: CASRSRGQAFF
cdr3_nt: TGTGCCAGCAGAAGTCGAGGCCAAGCTTTCTTT
d_call: -
clone_size: many
j_call: TRBJ1-1
v_call: TRBV12-3/TRBV12-4

cdr3_aa: CASSPSGIPYNEQFF
cdr3_nt: TGTGCCAGCAGTCCAAGCGGGATCCCCTACAATGAGCAGTTCTTC
d_call: TRBD2
clone_size: many
j_call: TRBJ2-1
v_call: TRBV27

cdr3_aa: CASQWGQETQYF
cdr3_nt: TGTGCCAGCCAGTGGGGGCAAGAGACCCAGTACTTC
d_call: -
clone_size: many
j_call: TRBJ2-5
v_call: TRBV2

cdr3_aa: CASSLVGGAQNIQYF
cdr3_nt: TGTGCCAGCAGCTTAGTCGGGGGGGCCCAAAACATTCAGTACTTC
d_call: TRBD2
clone_size: -
j_call: TRBJ2-4
v_call: TRBV7-9

cdr3_aa: CSARIAGLNTEAFF
cdr3_nt: TGCAGTGCTAGAATTGCAGGCCTGAACACTGAAGCTTTCTTT
d_call: -
clone_size: many
j_call: TRBJ1-1
v_call: TRBV20-1

cdr3_aa: CSAAWARGRGYTF
cdr3_nt: TGCAGTGCTGCCTGGGCTAGAGGCCGTGGCTACACCTTC
d_call: -
clone_size: many
j_call: TRBJ1-2
v_call: TRBV20-1

cdr3_aa: CASSLSSGGGEQYF
cdr3_nt: TGTGCCAGCAGTCTATCTAGCGGGGGGGGCGAGCAGTACTTC
d_call: TRBD2
clone_size: many
j_call: TRBJ2-7
v_call: TRBV28

cdr3_aa: CSANRGSTDTQYF
cdr3_nt: TGCAGTGCCAACAGGGGGAGCACAGATACGCAGTATTTT
d_call: TRBD1
clone_size: many
j_call: TRBJ2-3
v_call: TRBV20-1

cdr3_aa: CASSLSSSLETQYF
cdr3_nt: TGTGCCAGCAGCTTATCTAGCTCACTAGAGACCCAGTACTTC
d_call: -
clone_size: few
j_call: TRBJ2-5
v_call: TRBV7-8

cdr3_aa: CASSLSAGGPKTQYF
cdr3_nt: TGTGCCAGCAGTTTATCAGCGGGAGGGCCGAAGACCCAGTACTTC
d_call: TRBD2
clone_size: many
j_call: TRBJ2-5
v_call: TRBV27

cdr3_aa: CASSGTRLRLEQYF
cdr3_nt: TGTGCCAGCAGCGGGACAAGACTTCGGTTAGAGCAGTACTTC
d_call: -
clone_size: many
j_call: TRBJ2-7
v_call: TRBV12-3/TRBV12-4

cdr3_aa: CATGLAGAKGEQYF
cdr3_nt: TGTGCCACCGGACTAGCGGGAGCGAAGGGCGAGCAGTACTTC
d_call: TRBD2
clone_size: -
j_call: TRBJ2-7
v_call: TRBV10-3